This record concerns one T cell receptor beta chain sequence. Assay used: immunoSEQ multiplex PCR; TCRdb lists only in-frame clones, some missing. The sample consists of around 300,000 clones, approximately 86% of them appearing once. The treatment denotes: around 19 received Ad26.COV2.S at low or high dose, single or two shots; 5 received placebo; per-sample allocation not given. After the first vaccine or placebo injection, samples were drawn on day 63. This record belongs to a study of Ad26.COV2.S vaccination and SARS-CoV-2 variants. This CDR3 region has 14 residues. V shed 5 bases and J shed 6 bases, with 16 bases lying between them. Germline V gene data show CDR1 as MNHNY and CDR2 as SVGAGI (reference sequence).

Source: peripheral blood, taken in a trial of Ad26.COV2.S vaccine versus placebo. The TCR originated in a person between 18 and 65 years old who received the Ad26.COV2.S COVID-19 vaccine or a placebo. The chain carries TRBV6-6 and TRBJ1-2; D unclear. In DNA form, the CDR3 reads TGTGCCAGCAGTCAACAGCTTTCTACTGATGGCTACACCTTC. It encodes CASSQQLSTDGYTF.